One and the same sample provided the 15 T cell receptor beta chains below, sequenced in a study of technical replicates of blood from a handful of donors. Sequencing used immunoSEQ multiplex PCR; TCRdb keeps in-frame clones, though not all of them. Here the sample spans about 62,000 clones, around 87% being singletons. Sequenced material: PBMCs. These receptors all stem from a human donor in good health. Some clones in this sample may be carry-over from other donors' samples.

V is TRBV21-1 and J is TRBJ2-3; no DNA check was done on the table's D call, TRBD2. TRBV21-1 is given as a pseudogene. CDR3 size: 14 residues. The CDR3 DNA is TGTGCCAGCAGCAAAATAAGGTTCGGGGATACGCAGTATTTT. Protein sequence: CASSKIRFGDTQYF.

The J gene is TRBJ2-7, the V gene TRBV2; D is possibly TRBD2 (5 bases). Trimming shortened V by 1 base and J by 4 bases, and 14 bases separated the two germline ends. The CDR3 totals 15 residues. Per germline, CDR1 SNHLY and CDR2 FYNNEI. The CDR3 DNA is TGTGCCAGCAGTGAAGAGGCTAGAGGGCGGTACGAGCAGTACTTC. It is translated as CASSEEARGRYEQYF.

The V call is TRBV9, the J call TRBJ1-6; no definite D call. Trimming removed 4 bases from V and 5 bases from J, with 10 bases in between. The CDR3 has 14 amino acids. Germline V gives CDR1 SGDLS, CDR2 YYNGEE. Written as DNA, the CDR3 is TGTGCCAGCAGCCCACAACCCAATAATTCACCCCTCCACTTT. Translating gives CASSPQPNNSPLHF.

CDR3 in DNA: TGTGCCAGCAGCCCCAGACCACAGGGGGACGAGCAGTACTTC. Translation gives CASSPRPQGDEQYF. This chain links TRBV7-6 with TRBJ2-7, with 8 nucleotides matching TRBD1. J gave up 5 bases and V 5 bases, and 8 bases lay outside the gene matches. CDR3 length equals 14 residues. Per the germline V gene, CDR1 is SGHVS and CDR2 is FNYEAQ.

This clone was seen once. J is TRBJ1-5 and V is TRBV2; D uncertain. Germline assignment: CDR1 SNHLY and CDR2 FYNNEI. Trimming pared 8 bases from V and 2 bases from J, leaving 13 bases between. This CDR3 region has 14 residues. For the CDR3, the DNA is TGTGCCAGCGGGCGAGATGTGGGCAATCAGCCCCAGCATTTT. This encodes CASGRDVGNQPQHF.

The table lists this clone with a count of one. CDR3 coding DNA: TGTGCCAGCAGCCTTACTACCAAAAACACCGGGGAGCTGTTTTTT. Its protein is CASSLTTKNTGELFF. The gene calls are TRBV5-4 and TRBJ2-2; D uncertain. The CDR3 has 15 amino acids. Germline CDR1 is SGHNT and CDR2 is YYREEE (reference sequence). Trimming stripped 4 bases from V and 2 bases from J, with 12 bases between.

This clone showed up just once. The chain links TRBV4-2 to TRBJ2-3; the match to TRBD2 covers 10 bases. Germline V gene sequence: CDR1 LGHNA, CDR2 YNFKEQ. With 5 bases clipped from V and 0 bases from J, the junction kept 8 bases outside the gene matches. This CDR3 contains 17 residues. The chain's CDR3 is CASSGLGLAVSTDTQYF. CDR3 DNA sequence: TGTGCCAGCAGCGGGCTAGGACTAGCGGTGAGCACAGATACGCAGTATTTT.

The V call is TRBV7-3, the J call TRBJ1-5, with D possibly being TRBD1 (6 bases). CDR3 length equals 14 residues. CDR1 is SGHTA, CDR2 FQGTGA, per germline. The V end was cut by 5 bases, the J end by 3 bases, with 11 bases between. CDR3 sequence (DNA): TGTGCCAGCAGCCCCGGACAGAACAATCAGCCCCAGCATTTT. It encodes CASSPGQNNQPQHF.

The V gene is TRBV19, the J gene TRBJ2-7; weak D call: TRBD1 (7 bases). Germline V gives CDR1 LNHDA, CDR2 SQIVND (reference sequence). The V gene lost 9 bases and the J gene lost 9 bases, with 18 bases spanning the gap. The CDR3 is made up of 12 amino acids. The CDR3 DNA reads TGTGCCAGCCGATCAGGGGGGTCCGTGCAGTACTTC. Translation: CASRSGGSVQYF.

J is TRBJ2-3 and V is TRBV7-3; D gene unclear. Germline V CDR1 and CDR2: SGHTA, FQGTGA. This CDR3 spans 16 amino acids. V was cut by 0 bases and J by 0 bases, with 10 bases left in between. The CDR3 spells CASSLTCSTSTDTQYF. The CDR3 DNA reads TGTGCCAGCAGCTTAACTTGCTCAACTAGCACAGATACGCAGTATTTT.

V and J are TRBV4-3 and TRBJ2-5; 11 bases are a match to TRBD2. Trimming took 1 base from V and 5 from J; bases not matched to a gene: 6. Germline CDR1 reads LGHNA; CDR2 reads YSLEER. CDR3 size: 16 residues. The CDR3 DNA sequence: TGCGCCAGCAGCCAAGGGCTAGCGGGAGGAGAGGAGACCCAGTACTTC. Translation: CASSQGLAGGEETQYF.

This sequence joins TRBV9 and TRBJ1-1; 7 nucleotides agree with TRBD1. After removal of 3 bases from V and 7 bases from J, the junction contained 12 bases not matched to a gene. Germline CDR1 reads SGDLS; CDR2 reads YYNGEE. This CDR3 has 15 residues. As DNA, the CDR3 is TGTGCCAGCAGCGAAAGAGCTACAGGGGACGGTGAAGCTTTCTTT. This translates into CASSERATGDGEAFF.

V and J are TRBV5-4 and TRBJ2-2; 10 nucleotides align to TRBD1. The CDR3 has 17 amino acids. The V and J ends lost 4 bases and 4 bases, in that order; junction bases with no gene match: 10. Germline CDR1 is SGHNT and CDR2 is YYREEE (reference sequence). CDR3 in DNA: TGTGCCAGCAGCAGACCCGGGACAGGGGTGGGCACCGGGGAGCTGTTTTTT. It encodes CASSRPGTGVGTGELFF. The whole variable domain, remainder taken from reference TRBV5-4 and TRBJ2-2, is ETGVTQSPTHLIKTRGQQVTLRCSSQSGHNTVSWYQQALGQGPQFIFQYYREEENGRGNFPPRFSGLQFPNYSSELNVNALELDDSALYLCASSRPGTGVGTGELFFGEGSRLTVL.

The chain uses TRBV7-9 and TRBJ2-3; D gene unclear. Germline lookup yields CDR1 SEHNR and CDR2 FQNEAQ (reference sequence). This CDR3 contains 12 residues. V was cut by 2 bases and J by 5 bases, with 5 bases left in between. The DNA of the CDR3 is TGTGCCAGCAGCTTAATCGGAGATACGCAGTATTTT. This gives the protein CASSLIGDTQYF.

The chain employs TRBV21-1 and TRBJ2-2; TRBD2, the D gene given by the table, was not confirmed from the DNA. TRBV21-1 is given as a pseudogene. The CDR3 has 16 residues. Here the CDR3 DNA reads TGTGCCAGCAGCAAAGCGCTCGTCGTCGGAGGCGGGGAGCTGTTTTTT. As protein: CASSKALVVGGGELFF.